A single sample gave rise to the 32 T cell receptor beta chains below, sequenced in a study of T cells expressing NK-cell markers. TCRdb re-called the 5' RACE reads and shows each CDR3 protein once, DNA omitted. The sample table includes about 430,000 distinct CDR3 sequences. The sample comprised blood T cells: a sorted CD56 or NKG2C T cell subset, CD4+ or CD8+ T cells, or bulk PBMC T cells (not recorded which). These receptor sequences come from a woman aged 50 to 65 in good health.

This sequence joins TRBV29-1 and TRBJ2-1; there is no DNA to check the TCRdb D call of TRBD2. This CDR3 has 15 amino acids. From germline, CDR1 is SQVTM and CDR2 ANQGSEA. This chain's CDR3 is CSAVGLAGGFNEQFF.

CDR3 amino acids: CASSWPTSGTRNEQFF. The V and J genes are TRBV7-2 and TRBJ2-1; TCRdb proposes TRBD2, but this gene call is untestable without DNA. The CDR3 is 16 amino acids. Germline V gene data show CDR1 as SGHTA and CDR2 as FQGNSA.

This chain uses TRBV6-6 with TRBJ2-1. This CDR3 spans 14 amino acids. The V gene's germline CDR1 is MNHNY and CDR2 SVGAGI (reference sequence). CDR3 sequence reads: CASSYDLNVDEQFF.

The rearrangement links TRBV18 to TRBJ1-2; TCRdb names TRBD1, which stays unverified in the absence of DNA. CDR3 size: 15 residues. Germline CDR1 reads KGHSH; CDR2 reads LQKENI. The CDR3 here is CASSPGQGSSDGYTF.

This chain uses TRBV12-3 or TRBV12-4 with TRBJ2-1. The CDR3 has 11 residues. The CDR3: CASTPGWEQFF.

The chain joins TRBV29-1 to TRBJ1-1; TCRdb reports TRBD1, a call that lacks DNA to check it against. The CDR3 consists of 14 residues. Germline lookup yields CDR1 SQVTM and CDR2 ANQGSEA. The CDR3 protein is CSVSEGQGYTEAFF.

This chain links TRBV9 with TRBJ2-1; TCRdb selects TRBD2, and the lack of DNA leaves this call unchecked. Germline assignment: CDR1 SGDLS and CDR2 YYNGEE. The CDR3 length is 12 residues. The CDR3: CASSVAAGEQFF.

This chain connects TRBV24-1 to TRBJ2-1; as DNA is missing, the TRBD1 call by TCRdb cannot be tested. Per germline, CDR1 KGHDR and CDR2 SFDVKD. The CDR3 runs 16 residues. CDR3 loop: CATSDFGPGSYNEQFF.

The chain couples TRBV4-2 to TRBJ1-1. CDR3 length: 16 amino acids. Germline values: CDR1 LGHNA, CDR2 YNFKEQ. The CDR3 protein is CASSQDSAGRDTEAFF.

This chain uses TRBV24-1 with TRBJ1-5; TCRdb's D call of TRBD1 is untestable without DNA. This CDR3 contains 13 residues. CDR1 and CDR2 from the germline V gene are KGHDR and SFDVKD. The CDR3 reads CATSGTGGQPQHF.

The rearrangement uses TRBV10-2 and TRBJ2-1; TCRdb names TRBD1, which stays unverified in the absence of DNA. The length of the CDR3 is 15 residues. Looked up from germline, CDR1 is WSHSY and CDR2 is SAAADI. CDR3 amino acids: CATQKRGTDYNEQFF.

The rearrangement uses TRBV7-9 and TRBJ2-1; the D call from TCRdb, TRBD2, cannot be confirmed without DNA. CDR3 length: 15 amino acids. The germline gives CDR1 SEHNR, CDR2 FQNEAQ (reference sequence). The CDR3: CASSLGEGGHNEQFF.

The chain links TRBV4-2 to TRBJ2-3; the TCRdb D gene call, TRBD2, has no DNA to confirm it. CDR3 length equals 18 residues. CDR1 and CDR2 from the germline V gene are LGHNA and YNFKEQ. This CDR3 reads CASSHPGGGTSGGNTQYF.

The rearrangement uses TRBV24-1 and TRBJ2-3; TCRdb gives TRBD2 as the D gene, but with no DNA this cannot be confirmed. The CDR3 is 18 residues long. Germline CDR1 and CDR2: KGHDR and SFDVKD. The CDR3 is CATSDPGNSGASTDTQYF.

The chain is built from TRBV7-9 and TRBJ2-2; TCRdb proposes TRBD1, but this gene call is untestable without DNA. This CDR3 region has 16 residues. Per the germline V gene, CDR1 is SEHNR and CDR2 is FQNEAQ (reference sequence). Here the CDR3 reads CASSPIQGRDTGELFF.

The V call is TRBV4-1, the J call TRBJ1-5. Germline V lookup: CDR1 MGHRA, CDR2 YSYEKL. This CDR3 is 16 amino acids long. CDR3 sequence reads: CASSQDDGEQYQPQHF.

The CDR3 reads CASSQGPLRVGGEKGELFF. This rearrangement joins TRBV4-2 to TRBJ2-2. CDR1 is LGHNA, CDR2 YNFKEQ, per germline. This CDR3 contains 19 residues.

The genes are TRBV27 and TRBJ1-6. This CDR3 region has 14 residues. The germline V gene has CDR1 MNHEY and CDR2 SMNVEV (reference sequence). The CDR3 is CASSLSGGDSPLHF.

The V call is TRBV12-3 or TRBV12-4, the J call TRBJ1-5; TCRdb indicates TRBD1, and absent DNA this call remains unverified. This CDR3 region has 18 residues. CDR3 region: CASSLGPGLGYSNQPQHF.

The chain couples TRBV2 to TRBJ2-5; TCRdb lists TRBD1, though no DNA is available to test this call. This CDR3 spans 15 amino acids. The germline V gene has CDR1 SNHLY and CDR2 FYNNEI. The CDR3: CASSPGRSNQETQYF.

The J gene is TRBJ2-5, the V gene TRBV20-1; TCRdb selects TRBD1, and the lack of DNA leaves this call unchecked. CDR3 size: 12 residues. CDR1 is DFQATT, CDR2 SNEGSKA, per germline (reference sequence). The CDR3: CSATTGEETQYF.

V is TRBV3-1 and J is TRBJ2-4. This CDR3 spans 15 amino acids. The V gene's germline CDR1 is LGHDT and CDR2 YNNKEL (reference sequence). This chain's CDR3 is CASLGGTDSKNIQYF.

Here the CDR3 reads CSAPPLLAGPNTEAFF. The chain recombines TRBV20-1 with TRBJ1-1. This CDR3 is 16 amino acids long. Germline CDR1 DFQATT, CDR2 SNEGSKA (reference sequence).

This chain connects TRBV4-1 to TRBJ2-3; the D call from TCRdb, TRBD2, cannot be confirmed without DNA. Germline assignment: CDR1 MGHRA and CDR2 YSYEKL. The CDR3 contains 17 residues. The chain's CDR3 is CASSQDPEGSRTDTQYF.

The genes are TRBV20-1 and TRBJ2-1; TCRdb selects TRBD1, and the lack of DNA leaves this call unchecked. The CDR3 runs 14 residues. Germline V gene data show CDR1 as DFQATT and CDR2 as SNEGSKA (reference sequence). The CDR3 protein is CSALDRAVIGEQFF.

V is TRBV10-3 and J is TRBJ1-5; lacking DNA, the TRBD1 call made by TCRdb goes unchecked. This CDR3 spans 13 amino acids. Looked up from germline, CDR1 is ENHRY and CDR2 is SYGVKD. This chain's CDR3 is CASGTELEGAQHF.

The chain couples TRBV19 to TRBJ1-5. Germline V gives CDR1 LNHDA, CDR2 SQIVND (reference sequence). The CDR3 is 12 amino acids. The CDR3 protein is CASSLWNQPQHF.

This rearrangement joins TRBV12-3 or TRBV12-4 to TRBJ2-7. This CDR3 has 12 residues. CDR3 loop: CARKRCSYEQYF.

V gene TRBV12-3 or TRBV12-4 combines with J gene TRBJ2-1; checking the TCRdb D call of TRBD2 is not possible without DNA. The CDR3 loop spans 12 amino acids. The CDR3 here is CASRPYTDEQFF.

V gene TRBV12-3 or TRBV12-4 combines with J gene TRBJ1-4; TCRdb's D gene call, TRBD1, goes unchecked for lack of DNA. The CDR3 is 16 amino acids. The CDR3 reads CASSPAGRNPNEKLFF.

The V and J genes are TRBV11-2 and TRBJ2-4; the TCRdb call, TRBD1, lacks DNA for checking. From germline, CDR1 is SGHAT and CDR2 FQNNGV. This CDR3 spans 15 amino acids. The CDR3 protein is CASSLGHRGQNIQYF.

The rearrangement joins TRBV5-1 to TRBJ2-7. CDR3 length: 11 amino acids. Germline values: CDR1 SGHRS, CDR2 YFSETQ. CDR3 amino acids: CASRSPYEQYF.